The 4 T cell receptor beta chains listed next were all sequenced from one sample in a study of shared clonotypes between healthy human individuals. Clones were read by immunoSEQ multiplex PCR, and TCRdb kept only the in-frame ones, dropping some. The data show around 940,000 clones, roughly 72% seen once. Input material: memory CD4+ T cells sorted from blood. Sample subset: CD45RA-negative fraction. The origin of the receptors is a man between 18 and 29 years old in good health.

The chain joins TRBV5-4 to TRBJ2-5; D is ambiguous. Gene TRBJ2-7 matches the end of the DNA better, so the J call may be wrong. The CDR3 runs 15 residues. Germline assignment: CDR1 SGHNT and CDR2 YYREEE (reference sequence). The CDR3 bases are TGTGCCAGCAGCCGCGGCGGTCCCACCTCCTACGAGCAGTACTTC. Amino acids: CASSRGGPTSYEQYF.

The chain recombines TRBV15 with TRBJ1-4; the D gene is possibly TRBD1 (5 bases). V shed 0 bases and J shed 2 bases, with 31 bases lying between them. Germline CDR1 LNHNV, CDR2 YYDKDF (reference sequence). The CDR3 has 23 amino acids. The CDR3 is CATSRDRRWIQPLKKGTNEKLFF. The CDR3 bases are TGTGCCACCAGCAGAGACCGGCGGTGGATACAGCCCTTGAAGAAGGGGACTAATGAAAAACTGTTTTTT.

J is TRBJ2-7 and V is TRBV14; no clear D gene. CDR3 length: 16 residues. Trimming removed 1 base from V and 0 bases from J, with 13 bases in between. Germline V lookup: CDR1 SGHDN, CDR2 FVKESK. In DNA, the CDR3 is TGTGCCAGCAGCCAAGCGGCGGCCAGTAGCTCCTACGAGCAGTACTTC. Amino acid sequence: CASSQAAASSSYEQYF.

The rearrangement joins TRBV19 to TRBJ2-1, with 7 nucleotides matching TRBD2. With V trimmed by 3 bases and J by 16 bases, 9 bases remained unmatched. The length of the CDR3 is 12 residues. Germline V lookup: CDR1 LNHDA, CDR2 SQIVND (reference sequence). CDR3 sequence reads: CASSMWRELFFF. The CDR3, as DNA: TGTGCCAGTAGTATGTGGCGGGAGCTATTCTTCTTC.